This is a list of T cell receptor beta chains from one sample in a study of blood T cell repertoires in COVID-19. TCRdb keeps only in-frame clones here, not all; method: immunoSEQ multiplex PCR. The table has about 180,000 clones, around 87% seen once; the top ten hold around 2.7%. Source material: peripheral blood. These receptors all stem from a man aged 40-49 years with active or convalescent COVID-19. CDR3s include the opening cysteine and the closing phenylalanine or tryptophan. The order of the fields is V gene, J gene, CDR3 protein.

TRBV6-5,TRBJ2-3,CASSYARQGTDTQYF
TRBV21-1,TRBJ1-6,CASSKARGDNSPLHF
TRBV5-6,TRBJ2-1,CASSLAGQGGNEQFF
TRBV11-1,TRBJ1-1,CASSLREGIEAFF
TRBV6-2/TRBV6-3,TRBJ2-5,CASSYSTGLGETQYF
TRBV5-1,TRBJ1-1,CASRPDAGGTEAFF
TRBV30,TRBJ2-1,CAWSSRGGTRDEQFF
TRBV3-1/TRBV3-2,TRBJ2-5,CASSQEQQETQYF
TRBV13,TRBJ2-5,CASSLPGSLHQETQYF
TRBV5-1,TRBJ1-2,CASSLEGRNYGYTF
TRBV30,TRBJ1-5,CAWSGTARNQPQHF
TRBV6-2/TRBV6-3,TRBJ1-5,CASSGTGNQPQHF
TRBV18,TRBJ1-6,CASSPGQVSIPSPLHF
TRBV4-3,TRBJ1-4,CASSQDALDSSINEKLFF
TRBV6-5,TRBJ1-5,CASSYGTGAPQHF
TRBV7-8,TRBJ1-5,CASSPRTGQPQHF
TRBV30,TRBJ1-1,CAWSETGTNTEAFF
TRBV19,TRBJ1-6,CASSISWGGSRNSPLHF
TRBV18,TRBJ1-2,CASSPDRGRNYGYTF
TRBV10-1,TRBJ2-3,CASSEGPRADTQYF
TRBV4-2,TRBJ2-3,CASSQITSGADTQYF
TRBV19,TRBJ1-1,CASTPADRILEATEAFF
TRBV12-3/TRBV12-4,TRBJ2-7,CATGDTGYEQYF
TRBV6-5,TRBJ1-2,CASSYRGQGVYGYTF
TRBV11-2,TRBJ2-2,CASSKIQGAGGELFF
TRBV10-3,TRBJ2-1,CAISPGQGTYNEQFF
TRBV29-1,TRBJ2-2,CSVTPGLSTGELFF
TRBV19,TRBJ1-3,CASKFAGPHNAGNTIYF
TRBV28,TRBJ2-3,CASSFRLGGREYF
TRBV11-3,TRBJ1-2,CASSYQPPDRSLDTF